These T cell receptor beta chains were read from a single sample in a study of T cells expressing NK-cell markers. TCRdb reprocessed the 5' RACE reads, with one entry per CDR3 protein and no DNA. The sample totals some 390,000 distinct CDR3 sequences; its top ten clones hold about 11%. The sample comprised blood T cells: a sorted CD56 or NKG2C T cell subset, CD4+ or CD8+ T cells, or bulk PBMC T cells (not recorded which). These receptors were collected from a woman between 50 and 59 years old in good health. CDR3s include the opening cysteine and the closing phenylalanine or tryptophan. The order of the fields is V gene, J gene, CDR3 protein.

>TRBV3-1|TRBJ2-5
CASSQEGGRVTQYF
>TRBV4-1|TRBJ2-1
CASSQASTSGTYEQFF
>TRBV12-3/TRBV12-4|TRBJ2-7
CASRASGSYHEQYF
>TRBV18|TRBJ2-1
CASSPMPNYNEQFF
>TRBV12-3/TRBV12-4|TRBJ2-1
CATEAASGRPEQFF
>TRBV5-1|TRBJ2-1
CATQPGLAVGEQFF
>TRBV4-2|TRBJ2-1
CASSQGEEGLGYNEQFF
>TRBV20-1|TRBJ2-7
CSARDTSYEQYF
>TRBV20-1|TRBJ2-5
CSAHTGQGARETQYF
>TRBV2|TRBJ2-3
CASRKGPREDTQYF
>TRBV19|TRBJ1-1
CASTYPGVNTEAFF
>TRBV3-1|TRBJ2-2
CASSQIPSSSGELFF
>TRBV5-1|TRBJ2-1
CASTTAGDINEQFF
>TRBV20-1|TRBJ2-1
CSARRLAGYNEQFF
>TRBV7-8|TRBJ1-6
CASSLGTGDYNSPLHF
>TRBV12-3/TRBV12-4|TRBJ2-2
CASSLLAANTGELFF
>TRBV20-1|TRBJ2-1
CSARDLIAGEGYSYNEQFF
>TRBV12-5|TRBJ2-1
CASGLALGEQFF
>TRBV2|TRBJ2-5
CASNPGQGSLETQYF
>TRBV20-1|TRBJ2-5
CSASGGGQGGETQYF
>TRBV12-3/TRBV12-4|TRBJ1-1
CASSLAEGRGSEAFF
>TRBV7-6|TRBJ2-2
CASSLPVAGGPAGELFF
>TRBV2|TRBJ2-3
CASRIARSTDTQYF
>TRBV20-1|TRBJ2-5
CSASSRQKETQYF
>TRBV2|TRBJ2-7
CASSPGLAGSGQYF
>TRBV6-1|TRBJ2-3
CASSEELGTDTQYF
>TRBV5-6|TRBJ1-1
CASSLSYRDRGRANTEAFF
>TRBV3-1|TRBJ1-3
CASSQDGTGSGNTIYF
>TRBV29-1|TRBJ2-3
CSVQDRGVSTDTQYF
>TRBV7-2|TRBJ2-1
CASREGLEYNEQFF
>TRBV19|TRBJ2-5
CASSMSAAQETQYF
>TRBV12-3/TRBV12-4|TRBJ2-5
CASGSTETQYF
>TRBV5-1|TRBJ2-6
CASSQLAGANVLTF
>TRBV6-2/TRBV6-3|TRBJ2-2
CASSQHGTSGGELFF